The 22 T cell receptor beta chains presented below share a single source sample, sequenced in a study of control samples from healthy donors and cancer patients (dated by TCRdb to the early 2020s). The library was prepared using the immunoSEQ multiplex PCR assay. Sourced from immuneACCESS, this table was stored by TCRdb with only in-frame sequences that have V and J called. A share of the clones is absent; for the studies checked, an unresolved V gene accounts for under half, and the remainder has no known explanation. This sample holds tens of thousands of clones; roughly 82% were observed only once. The ten largest account for approximately 9.4% of the sample. Sequences were obtained from blood. These receptors were taken from an older woman in good health.

The chain employs TRBV7-2 and TRBJ2-2; 9 positions agree with TRBD1. The germline V gene encodes CDR1 SGHTA and CDR2 FQGNSA. The V and J ends lost 5 bases and 6 bases, in that order; junction bases with no gene match: 4. This CDR3 is 14 amino acids long. The CDR3 bases are TGTGCCAGCAGCCCCCGGACAGGGGCCGGGGAGCTGTTTTTT. Translating gives CASSPRTGAGELFF.

This clone was seen a handful of times. Other DNA sequences in the same sample also yield this CDR3. The chain carries TRBV5-1 and TRBJ2-7; 10 bases match TRBD2. The CDR3 sequence is 14 residues long. Germline CDR1 is SGHRS and CDR2 is YFSETQ. V dropped 1 base and J dropped 4; count of bases not matched to a gene: 2. The CDR3 spells CASSLSSGRYEQYF. The CDR3 nucleotides are TGCGCCAGCAGCTTGAGTAGCGGGAGGTACGAGCAGTACTTC.

This clone was counted once. The genes are TRBV19 and TRBJ2-5; 7 bases fit TRBD2. V shed 1 base, J shed 1 base, and the junction held 6 bases outside the gene matches. Germline loops: CDR1 LNHDA, CDR2 SQIVND (reference sequence). This CDR3 comprises 16 residues. The chain's CDR3 is CASSIAGGVTQETQYF. In DNA form, the CDR3 reads TGTGCCAGTAGTATAGCGGGGGGTGTAACCCAAGAGACCCAGTACTTC.

This clone occurred once. The J gene is TRBJ1-5, the V gene TRBV28; 8 nucleotides align to TRBD1. V trimming: 7 bases; J trimming: 1 base; junction bases outside the gene matches: 6. Germline V CDR1 and CDR2: MDHEN, SYDVKM. This CDR3 spans 15 amino acids. CDR3 in amino acids: CASTWTGYSNQPQHF. The CDR3 coding sequence is TGTGCCAGCACCTGGACAGGGTACAGCAATCAGCCCCAGCATTTT. The full variable domain, its missing parts supplied by reference TRBV28 and TRBJ1-5, is DVKVTQSSRYLVKRTGEKVFLECVQDMDHENMFWYRQDPGLGLRLIYFSYDVKMKEKGDIPEGYSVSREKKERFSLILESASTNQTSMYLCASTWTGYSNQPQHFGDGTRLSIL.

The chain recombines TRBV4-3 with TRBJ2-7; 9 positions match TRBD2. The germline V gene encodes CDR1 LGHNA and CDR2 YSLEER. The CDR3 extends over 15 amino acids. With 6 bases clipped from V and 0 bases from J, the junction kept 6 bases outside the gene matches. The CDR3 nucleotides read TGCGCCAGCAGACACGGACTAGCGTCCTCCTACGAGCAGTACTTC. Residues: CASRHGLASSYEQYF.

The chain recombines TRBV7-9 with TRBJ1-3; D not certain. V lost 4 bases and J lost 0, with 10 bases in between. The CDR3 runs 15 residues. CDR1 and CDR2 from the germline V gene are SEHNR and FQNEAQ (reference sequence). The chain's CDR3 is CASSSDASSGNTIYF. The CDR3 DNA follows: TGTGCCAGCAGCTCGGACGCGAGCTCTGGAAACACCATATATTTT.

The J gene is TRBJ2-2, the V gene TRBV7-2; the D is unclear. Trimming cost V 2 bases and J 2 bases, with 9 bases left between them. This CDR3 has 15 amino acids. Germline V gives CDR1 SGHTA, CDR2 FQGNSA. CDR3 nucleotide sequence: TGTGCCAGCAGCTTATTGACCACAAACACCGGGGAGCTGTTTTTT. Protein product: CASSLLTTNTGELFF.

The gene calls are TRBV7-2 and TRBJ2-3, with unresolved D. Germline CDR1 reads SGHTA; CDR2 reads FQGNSA. V dropped 1 base and J dropped 1 base, with 9 bases sitting between them. The CDR3 covers 15 residues. CDR3 sequence reads: CASSLVVGRTDTQYF. In nucleotides, the CDR3 is TGTGCCAGCAGCTTAGTTGTCGGACGCACAGATACGCAGTATTTT.

The table lists this clone with a count of one. The chain uses TRBV28 and TRBJ1-1; D not resolved. The length of the CDR3 is 15 residues. V was pared by 5 bases and J by 4 bases, with 17 bases between. Looked up from germline, CDR1 is MDHEN and CDR2 is SYDVKM. The CDR3 sequence: CASSPRGKASTEAFF. DNA of the CDR3: TGTGCCAGCAGTCCCCGAGGGAAGGCGAGCACTGAAGCTTTCTTT.

The V and J genes are TRBV6-1 and TRBJ2-7, with D tentatively TRBD1 (5 bases). The CDR3 extends over 15 amino acids. Looked up from germline, CDR1 is MNHNS and CDR2 is SASEGT. The V gene lost 3 bases and the J gene lost 0 bases, with 12 bases spanning the gap. The DNA of the CDR3 is TGTGCCAGCAGTGAGCAGGGCGTCAGCTCCTACGAGCAGTACTTC. Its protein is CASSEQGVSSYEQYF.

The V call is TRBV7-9, the J call TRBJ1-2; the D is unclear. The CDR3 sequence is 12 residues long. CDR1 SEHNR and CDR2 FQNEAQ come from the germline V gene (reference sequence). V was trimmed by 5 bases and J by 2 bases, leaving 6 bases between them. The CDR3 sequence is CASSPMNYGYTF. DNA for the CDR3: TGTGCCAGCAGCCCGATGAACTATGGCTACACCTTC.

This chain connects TRBV5-4 to TRBJ2-1, with TRBD2 as a possible D gene (5 bases). This CDR3 contains 16 residues. V lost 4 bases and J 6 bases, leaving 20 bases between the germline ends. Germline loops: CDR1 SGHNT, CDR2 YYREEE (reference sequence). The CDR3 loop is CASSPGWTRASNEQFF. In DNA form, the CDR3 reads TGTGCCAGCAGCCCTGGGTGGACGAGGGCCAGCAATGAGCAGTTCTTC.

V is TRBV9 and J is TRBJ2-1; D gene uncertain. Germline CDR1 is SGDLS and CDR2 is YYNGEE. The CDR3 consists of 17 residues. V was pared by 0 bases and J by 0 bases, with 13 bases between. The CDR3 region is CASSVDEGPSSYNEQFF. Written as DNA, the CDR3 is TGTGCCAGCAGCGTAGATGAAGGGCCCAGCTCCTACAATGAGCAGTTCTTC.

This chain connects TRBV27 to TRBJ2-3; 11 bases fit TRBD2. V lost 5 bases, J lost 0 bases, and 4 bases stayed unmatched. The CDR3 sequence is 16 residues long. CDR1 is MNHEY, CDR2 SMNVEV, per germline (reference sequence). CDR3: CASSPRTSGSTDTQYF. The CDR3 DNA reads TGTGCCAGCAGTCCCCGGACTAGCGGGAGCACAGATACGCAGTATTTT.

The V gene is TRBV3-1 (or the pseudogene TRBV3-2), the J gene TRBJ1-3; D is uncertain. This CDR3 has 16 amino acids. V was trimmed by 0 bases and J by 0 bases, leaving 9 bases between them. Germline CDR1 and CDR2: LGHDT and YNNKEL (reference sequence). The CDR3 loop reads CASSQDLILSGNTIYF. In DNA, the CDR3 is TGTGCCAGCAGCCAAGATCTGATCCTCTCTGGAAACACCATATATTTT.

In its sample, this clone was seen once. This chain uses TRBV19 with TRBJ2-6, with 7 bases lining up with TRBD1. The CDR3 covers 17 residues. The V gene's germline CDR1 is LNHDA and CDR2 SQIVND (reference sequence). V shed 1 base, J shed 0 bases, and the junction held 3 bases outside the gene matches. The CDR3 region is CASSIGDSTSGANVLTF. The CDR3 DNA reads as TGTGCCAGTAGTATAGGGGACAGCACCTCTGGGGCCAACGTCCTGACTTTC.

CDR3 protein: CASSEAPLQGGGNTIYF. The CDR3 nucleotides are TGTGCCAGCAGTGAAGCGCCTTTACAGGGGGGAGGAAACACCATATATTTT. The chain employs TRBV6-1 and TRBJ1-3; 8 bases match TRBD1. Per the germline V gene, CDR1 is MNHNS and CDR2 is SASEGT. V dropped 0 bases and J dropped 4; count of bases not matched to a gene: 8. CDR3 length: 17 residues.

V gene TRBV6-5 combines with J gene TRBJ2-3; 8 bases are shared with TRBD1. Germline V gives CDR1 MNHEY, CDR2 SVGAGI. The CDR3 is made up of 15 amino acids. The trim removed 2 bases at V and 0 bases at J, leaving 1 base unmatched. The CDR3 protein is CASSYRTGSTDTQYF. The CDR3 region has the DNA TGTGCCAGCAGTTACCGGACAGGGAGCACAGATACGCAGTATTTT.

The chain uses TRBV5-1 and TRBJ1-2; D gene unclear. The germline V gene has CDR1 SGHRS and CDR2 YFSETQ. Trimming removed 0 bases from V and 7 bases from J, with 10 bases in between. The CDR3 is made up of 13 amino acids. The DNA for the CDR3 is TGCGCCAGCAGCTTGGAAGGTGGGGTTGGCTACACCTTC. It codes for CASSLEGGVGYTF.

This clone was detected a few times. The gene calls are TRBV30 and TRBJ2-7, with 7 bases lining up with TRBD2. In germline, CDR1 is GTSNPN, CDR2 SVGIG (reference sequence). The CDR3 runs 14 residues. With V trimmed by 0 bases and J by 4 bases, 6 bases remained unmatched. The CDR3 bases are TGTGCCTGGAGTGTACGTAGCGGGTGGTACGAGCAGTACTTC. It codes for CAWSVRSGWYEQYF.

The chain carries TRBV3-1 (or the pseudogene TRBV3-2) and TRBJ1-5; 7 nucleotides align to TRBD1. The CDR3 loop spans 14 amino acids. The V segment lost 2 bases and the J segment 4 bases; nucleotides outside the gene matches: 2. Germline V gene sequence: CDR1 LGHDT, CDR2 YNNKEL (reference sequence). The CDR3 spells CASSQTGQNQPQHF. DNA of the CDR3: TGTGCCAGCAGCCAAACGGGACAGAATCAGCCCCAGCATTTT.

The rearrangement joins TRBV4-1 to TRBJ2-1, with D uncertain. Germline assignment: CDR1 MGHRA and CDR2 YSYEKL. Trimming removed 7 bases at V and 7 bases at J, with 17 bases between. The CDR3 runs 14 residues. CDR3 sequence (DNA): TGCGCCAGCAACTTTCAGAGGTGGGCGAATGAGCAGTTCTTC. Translation: CASNFQRWANEQFF.